This is a list of T cell receptor beta chains from one sample in a study of CD8 T cells in ankylosing spondylitis. TCRdb redid the calling of the 5' RACE reads with MiXCR, one entry per CDR3 protein. The sample lists 500,000 to 550,000 distinct CDR3 sequences, 12% seen once, with 6.8% in the top ten. Input material: blood, either unsorted or a sorted T cell fraction (not recorded which). The receptor set was obtained from a male donor with ankylosing spondylitis. Each CDR3 is given without its conserved first and last residue. Each record gives: CDR3 length, D gene, J gene, V gene, CDR3 protein. The D gene is left open where the match is weak.

>14|NA|TRBJ1-2|TRBV18
ASSPNQGRFNYGYT
>10|NA|TRBJ2-1|TRBV20-1
GGGSTYNEQF
>11|NA|TRBJ2-5|TRBV5-1
ASSRTIQETQY
>15|NA|TRBJ2-1|TRBV7-9
ASSLLAFSVSYNEQF
>14|NA|TRBJ2-1|TRBV5-1
ASSLVGGVGYNEQF
>11|TRBD1|TRBJ1-1|TRBV6-6
ASSYNRGTEAF
>11|TRBD1|TRBJ1-4|TRBV7-9
ASSEGQIRKLF
>9|NA|TRBJ2-1|TRBV29-1
SAAPAGEQF
>13|TRBD1|TRBJ1-1|TRBV20-1
SGRSAGGRRTEAF
>12|NA|TRBJ2-1|TRBV3-1
ASSNPGLDNEQF
>10|NA|TRBJ2-5|TRBV7-9
ASSFPVGTQY
>12|NA|TRBJ2-1|TRBV20-1
SATSGVSYNEQF
>12|TRBD1|TRBJ1-2|TRBV7-2
ASSKGQGAYGYT
>13|TRBD1|TRBJ2-7|TRBV12-3/TRBV12-4
ASRPGQVNDYEQY
>14|NA|TRBJ2-4|TRBV7-2
ASSLDSSLGKNIQY
>13|NA|TRBJ2-4|TRBV7-2
ASSKDGQARDIQY
>12|NA|TRBJ2-3|TRBV7-9
ASRYRVVTDTQY
>14|TRBD1|TRBJ2-3|TRBV14
ASSRYRGGPTDTQY
>11|NA|TRBJ1-5|TRBV19
ASSIRIGQPQH
>14|TRBD1|TRBJ1-5|TRBV24-1
ATSEETGTSNQPQH
>11|TRBD1|TRBJ1-5|TRBV12-3/TRBV12-4
ASRVGGDQPQH
>13|NA|TRBJ1-2|TRBV12-3/TRBV12-4
ASSFSPGPKSGYT
>14|NA|TRBJ2-2|TRBV5-1
ASRSTGTANTGELF
>11|NA|TRBJ2-3|TRBV27
ASSLGRPDTQY
>12|TRBD1|TRBJ2-5|TRBV20-1
SARSGTGEETQY
>12|TRBD1|TRBJ1-1|TRBV29-1
SVRTGFVYTEAF
>12|TRBD2|TRBJ2-1|TRBV5-1
ASSRGLAANEQF
>15|NA|TRBJ1-2|TRBV20-1
SASPPVPLGEGLGYT
>15|NA|TRBJ2-6|TRBV10-3
AISDLWSTSGANVLT
>16|TRBD2|TRBJ2-2|TRBV2
ASSERLAGVGDTGELF
>12|NA|TRBJ1-2|TRBV5-6
ASSIPDPNYGYT
>13|TRBD1|TRBJ2-7|TRBV24-1
ATSDAPGGSYEQY
>13|TRBD1|TRBJ1-2|TRBV10-1
ASSESVGTVGGYT
>13|TRBD1|TRBJ1-5|TRBV6-1
ASSPQGNSNQPQH
>11|TRBD1|TRBJ2-7|TRBV20-1
SAATGGNYEQY
>13|TRBD1|TRBJ2-1|TRBV18
ASSPPGQGYNEQF
>11|NA|TRBJ2-3|TRBV11-2
ASSVIATDTQY
>14|NA|TRBJ2-2|TRBV11-2
ASGLTRLSNTGELF
>12|NA|TRBJ2-3|TRBV5-1
SSSLIGNTDTQY
>12|TRBD2|TRBJ2-1|TRBV12-3/TRBV12-4
ASSLGLAVNEQF
>11|NA|TRBJ1-5|TRBV20-1
SAIRGYNQPQH
>16|TRBD2|TRBJ2-1|TRBV20-1
SARDGAGGQLSYNEQF
>13|NA|TRBJ1-1|TRBV20-1
SARDPWGLGTEAF